This T cell receptor beta chain was identified during a study of spatial heterogeneity in lung cancer. This clonotype occurred many times. Regarding time point: sample taken at primary tumor resection. The study sequenced unsorted whole RNA from tumor, nontumor lung or frozen PBMC. Every cDNA TCR molecule received its own unique molecular identifier. TCRdb fed the 5' RACE reads into MiXCR, producing one record per CDR3 protein. The sample records some 21,000 distinct CDR3 sequences, about 4.6% being singletons. Germline CDR1 and CDR2: SGHNT and YYREEE (reference sequence). Trimming shortened V by 3 bases and J by 5 bases, and 18 bases separated the two germline ends. This CDR3 contains 16 residues.

This clonotype originated in a male donor with early-stage non-small cell lung cancer. The source material was PBMCs, sampled at surgery. The V call is TRBV5-4, the J call TRBJ2-1; D perhaps matches TRBD1 (6 bases). CDR3 protein: CASSWVLGQKDNEQFF. CDR3 DNA sequence: TGTGCCAGCAGCTGGGTTTTAGGACAGAAAGACAATGAGCAGTTCTTC.